A selection of T cell receptor beta chains follows, all from one sample in a study of beta chain features in type 1 diabetes. The data were produced by immunoSEQ multiplex PCR, yet TCRdb's version contains in-frame clones alone and is incomplete. The sample has a few hundred thousand clones, approximately 14% seen once. Material: central memory CD4+ T cells from blood. The receptor source for this set is a man between 25 and 39 years old in good health. CDR3s include the opening cysteine and the closing phenylalanine or tryptophan. D genes are given only for firm matches. Expanded clones get a size class; other rows say once, few or many, or leave the size out.

d_call	v_call	clone_size	j_call	cdr3_nt	cdr3_aa
.	TRBV5-6	.	TRBJ2-2	TGTGCCAGCAGCATCGTGACTACCCTGGGGAGACCCACCGGGGAGCTGTTTTTT	CASSIVTTLGRPTGELFF
.	TRBV11-2	few	TRBJ2-3	TGTGCCAGCAGCTCCGGACCGGGCCCAGATACGCAGTATTTT	CASSSGPGPDTQYF
TRBD1	TRBV27	.	TRBJ1-1	TGTGCCAGCACGTCGGCAGGGGGGAACACTGAAGCTTTCTTT	CASTSAGGNTEAFF
.	TRBV5-4	many	TRBJ1-2	TGTGCCAGCAGCTCCCCAGGTCATGGCTACACCTTC	CASSSPGHGYTF
.	TRBV30	few	TRBJ2-1	TGTGCCTGGAGCCTGGCGCGACTCGGTGAGCAGTTCTTC	CAWSLARLGEQFF
.	TRBV2	.	TRBJ2-2	TGTGCCAGCAGGGAAGAGGTAGTGAACACCGGGGAGCTGTTTTTT	CASREEVVNTGELFF
TRBD1	TRBV5-1	.	TRBJ1-1	TGCGCCAGCAGCTTGGAACAGGGGTTCACTGAAGCTTTCTTT	CASSLEQGFTEAFF
TRBD2	TRBV19	.	TRBJ2-3	TGTGCCAGTAGTACCCCGACTAGCGGGTCCACAGATACGCAGTATTTT	CASSTPTSGSTDTQYF
TRBD2	TRBV15	.	TRBJ2-1	TGTGCCACCAGCAGAGGAGGCGGGAGATCCTACAATGAGCAGTTCTTC	CATSRGGGRSYNEQFF
.	TRBV2	.	TRBJ1-2	TGTGCCAGCAGTGATCAGGGAAGTTATGGCTACACCTTC	CASSDQGSYGYTF
.	TRBV14	.	TRBJ2-7	TGTGCCAGCAGCTGGGGGGGCAGCGAGCAGTACTTC	CASSWGGSEQYF
.	TRBV7-3	.	TRBJ1-1	TGTGCCAGCAGCTTAAGTGCCAGGGTCAAACAGGCTTTCTTT	CASSLSARVKQAFF
.	TRBV23-1	.	TRBJ2-5	TGCGCCAGCAGTCAATCGATGGGGGTGGAGACCCAGTACTTC	CASSQSMGVETQYF
.	TRBV7-7	few	TRBJ1-4	TGTGCCAGCAGCTTATTCGGAAGGGCTAATGAAAAACTGTTTTTT	CASSLFGRANEKLFF